This T cell receptor (beta chain) was recorded in a study of CD8 T cells in ankylosing spondylitis. Note on this clonotype: Antigen: not known.

The V end was cut by 3 bases, the J end by 2 bases, with 14 bases between. The CDR3 contains 16 residues. Germline V gives CDR1 ENHRY, CDR2 SYGVKD. Making the TCR beta libraries involved quantitative 5'-RACE with molecular barcodes. MiXCR, applied by TCRdb to the 5' RACE reads, yields one record per CDR3 protein. The data hold fewer than 750,000 distinct CDR3 sequences, with 15% to 20% observed a single time. Study-wide findings and caveats: The study looked at matched synovial fluid samples from ankylosing spondylitis patients. Disease-linked clones were reported to be significantly enriched there. Clones linked to the disease showed a CD8+ phenotype. They occurred at relatively low frequencies in peripheral blood. There was a TCR beta motif, made of several highly homologous variants, that appeared characteristic of ankylosing spondylitis blood.

V usage is TRBV10-3 and J usage is TRBJ2-1; maybe TRBD2 (6 bases). The receptor was isolated from a male donor with ankylosing spondylitis. The sequenced sample was blood, either unsorted or a sorted T cell fraction (not recorded which). The CDR3 protein is CAISEPAGLTYNEQFF. For the CDR3, the DNA is TGTGCCATCAGTGAACCCGCGGGACTCACCTACAATGAGCAGTTCTTC.